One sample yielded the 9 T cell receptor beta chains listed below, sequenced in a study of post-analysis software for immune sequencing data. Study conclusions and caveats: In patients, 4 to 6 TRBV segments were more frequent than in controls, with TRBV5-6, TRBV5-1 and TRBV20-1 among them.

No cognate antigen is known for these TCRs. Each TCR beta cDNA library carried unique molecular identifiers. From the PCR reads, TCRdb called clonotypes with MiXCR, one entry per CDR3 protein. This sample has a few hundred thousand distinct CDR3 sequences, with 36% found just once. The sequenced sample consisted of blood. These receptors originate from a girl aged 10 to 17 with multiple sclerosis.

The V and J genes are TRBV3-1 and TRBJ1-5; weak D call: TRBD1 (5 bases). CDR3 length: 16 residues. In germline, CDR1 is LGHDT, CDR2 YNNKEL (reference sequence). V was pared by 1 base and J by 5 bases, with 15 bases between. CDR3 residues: CASSQGGQGIDQPQHF. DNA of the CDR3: TGTGCCAGCAGCCAAGGAGGTCAGGGTATCGATCAGCCCCAGCATTTT.

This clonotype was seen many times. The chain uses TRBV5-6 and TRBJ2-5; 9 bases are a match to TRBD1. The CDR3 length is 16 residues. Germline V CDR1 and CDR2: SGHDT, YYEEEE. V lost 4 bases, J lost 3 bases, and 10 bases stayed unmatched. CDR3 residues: CASSINRGQSKETQYF. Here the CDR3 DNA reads TGTGCCAGCAGCATCAACAGGGGGCAGAGTAAAGAGACCCAGTACTTC.

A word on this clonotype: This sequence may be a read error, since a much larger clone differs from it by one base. The CDR3 DNA is TGTACCAGCAGTTTCCAGGGGGCAGGCCACACTGAAGCTTTCTTT. Protein: CTSSFQGAGHTEAFF. The V gene is TRBV27, the J gene TRBJ1-1; 8 bases fit TRBD1. CDR3 length: 15 amino acids. From germline, CDR1 is MNHEY and CDR2 SMNVEV (reference sequence).

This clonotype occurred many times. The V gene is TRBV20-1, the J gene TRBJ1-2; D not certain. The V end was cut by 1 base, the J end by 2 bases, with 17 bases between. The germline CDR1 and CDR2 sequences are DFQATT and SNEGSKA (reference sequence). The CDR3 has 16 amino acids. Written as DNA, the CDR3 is TGCAGTGCTAGAGTCGCCTTAGTAGGAGTCAACTATGGCTACACCTTC. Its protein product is CSARVALVGVNYGYTF.

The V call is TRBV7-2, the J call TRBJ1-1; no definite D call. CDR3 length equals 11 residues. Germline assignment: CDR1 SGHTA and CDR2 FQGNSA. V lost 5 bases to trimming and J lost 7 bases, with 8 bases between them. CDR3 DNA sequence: TGTGCCAGCAGCCCGGGAATTGAAGCTTTCTTT. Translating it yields CASSPGIEAFF. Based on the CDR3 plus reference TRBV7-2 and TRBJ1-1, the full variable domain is GAGVSQSPSNKVTEKGKDVELRCDPISGHTALYWYRQSLGQGLEFLIYFQGNSAPDKSGLPSDRFSAERTGGSVSTLTIQRTQQEDSAVYLCASSPGIEAFFGQGTRLTVV.

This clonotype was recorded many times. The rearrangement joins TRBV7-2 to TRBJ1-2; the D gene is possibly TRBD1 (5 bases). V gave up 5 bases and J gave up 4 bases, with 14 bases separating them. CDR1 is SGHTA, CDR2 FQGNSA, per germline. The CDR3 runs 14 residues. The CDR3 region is CASSPAGPFYGYTF. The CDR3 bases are TGTGCCAGCAGCCCAGCGGGGCCGTTCTATGGCTACACCTTC.

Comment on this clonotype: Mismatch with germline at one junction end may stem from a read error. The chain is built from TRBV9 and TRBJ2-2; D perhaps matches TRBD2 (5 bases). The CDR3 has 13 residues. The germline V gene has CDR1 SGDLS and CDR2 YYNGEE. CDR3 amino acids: CAGSVSGTGELFF. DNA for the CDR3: TGTGCCGGCAGCGTATCGGGGACCGGGGAGCTGTTTTTT.

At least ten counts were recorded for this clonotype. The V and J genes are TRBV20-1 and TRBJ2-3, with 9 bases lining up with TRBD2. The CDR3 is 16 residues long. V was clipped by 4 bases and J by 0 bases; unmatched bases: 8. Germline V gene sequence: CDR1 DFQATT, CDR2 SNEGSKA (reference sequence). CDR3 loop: CSATVASGASTDTQYF. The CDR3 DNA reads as TGCAGTGCTACCGTCGCTAGCGGGGCCAGCACAGATACGCAGTATTTT.

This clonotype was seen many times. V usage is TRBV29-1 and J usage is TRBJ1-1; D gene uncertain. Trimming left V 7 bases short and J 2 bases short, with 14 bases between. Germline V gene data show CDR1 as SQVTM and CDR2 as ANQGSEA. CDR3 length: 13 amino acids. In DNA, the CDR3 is TGCAGCGCTTTAACCGGGATCAACACTGAAGCTTTCTTT. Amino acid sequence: CSALTGINTEAFF.